Following are 19 T cell receptor beta chains from one sample sequenced in a study of identical twins' blood T cells. TCRdb passed the 5' RACE reads through MiXCR, listing each CDR3 protein once. The sample consists of a few hundred thousand distinct CDR3 sequences, over 25% of them appearing once. The sample consisted of PBMCs. The receptors derive from a woman aged 18-55 years in good health.

This clonotype was seen a few times. V and J are TRBV14 and TRBJ2-6; D uncertain. In germline, CDR1 is SGHDN, CDR2 FVKESK. Between the trimmed V and J ends, which lost 1 base and 0 bases, there was a span of 4 bases. This CDR3 contains 15 residues. The CDR3 here is CASSQARSGANVLTF. The CDR3 DNA follows: TGTGCCAGCAGCCAAGCCCGCTCTGGGGCCAACGTCCTGACTTTC. The full variable domain, its missing parts supplied by reference TRBV14 and TRBJ2-6, is EAGVTQFPSHSVIEKGQTVTLRCDPISGHDNLYWYRRVMGKEIKFLLHFVKESKQDESGMPNNRFLAERTGGTYSTLKVQPAELEDSGVYFCASSQARSGANVLTFGAGSRLTVL.

The rearrangement joins TRBV27 to TRBJ2-2; D perhaps matches TRBD1 (5 bases). This CDR3 is 13 amino acids long. Germline V gives CDR1 MNHEY, CDR2 SMNVEV (reference sequence). V shed 5 bases and J shed 7 bases, with 11 bases lying between them. The CDR3 DNA reads TGTGCCAGCAGTCTAGGGGTATACGGGGAGCTGTTTTTT. It translates to CASSLGVYGELFF.

This clonotype has a single count. This chain uses TRBV5-6 with TRBJ1-2, with D uncertain. This CDR3 has 12 residues. Looked up from germline, CDR1 is SGHDT and CDR2 is YYEEEE. Trimming stripped 7 bases from V and 5 bases from J, with 12 bases between. CDR3 DNA sequence: TGTGCCAGCGGCCGGATGGGATATGGCTACACCTTC. The encoded protein is CASGRMGYGYTF.

A few counts support this clonotype. The J gene is TRBJ2-1, the V gene TRBV19; 7 bases line up with TRBD2. V dropped 3 bases and J dropped 5; count of bases not matched to a gene: 4. This CDR3 has 14 amino acids. Germline values: CDR1 LNHDA, CDR2 SQIVND (reference sequence). In nucleotides, the CDR3 is TGTGCCAGTAGTATGAGGGACTATGACAATGAGCAGTTCTTC. The encoded protein is CASSMRDYDNEQFF. Using reference TRBV19 and TRBJ2-1 for the parts outside the CDR3, the full variable domain is DGGITQSPKYLFRKEGQNVTLSCEQNLNHDAMYWYRQDPGQGLRLIYYSQIVNDFQKGDIAEGYSVSREKKESFPLTVTSAQKNPTAFYLCASSMRDYDNEQFFGPGTRLTVL.

The chain links TRBV20-1 to TRBJ2-1; perhaps TRBD2 as D (6 bases). This CDR3 spans 16 amino acids. Germline CDR1 reads DFQATT; CDR2 reads SNEGSKA (reference sequence). V shed 6 bases and J shed 0 bases, with 18 bases lying between them. CDR3 in DNA: TGCAGTGCAATCCCTACGGCGGGGAGCTCCTACAATGAGCAGTTCTTC. As protein: CSAIPTAGSSYNEQFF.

The chain combines TRBV11-2 with TRBJ2-7; D is unclear. V was pared by 3 bases and J by 4 bases, with 7 bases between. Per germline, CDR1 SGHAT and CDR2 FQNNGV. The CDR3 extends over 12 amino acids. For the CDR3, the DNA is TGTGCCAGCAGCTTCAACGGTTACGAGCAGTACTTC. This codes for CASSFNGYEQYF. Drawing the rest from reference TRBV11-2 and TRBJ2-7, the complete variable domain is EAGVAQSPRYKIIEKRQSVAFWCNPISGHATLYWYQQILGQGPKLLIQFQNNGVVDDSQLPKDRFSAERLKGVDSTLKIQPAKLEDSAVYLCASSFNGYEQYFGPGTRLTVT.

The V call is TRBV5-4, the J call TRBJ2-1, with D perhaps matching TRBD2 (6 bases). Germline lookup yields CDR1 SGHNT and CDR2 YYREEE (reference sequence). V lost 6 bases to trimming and J lost 3 bases, with 10 bases between them. This CDR3 spans 13 amino acids. DNA for the CDR3: TGTGCCAGCAATGGCGGGAACTACAATGAGCAGTTCTTC. As protein: CASNGGNYNEQFF.

V usage is TRBV5-4 and J usage is TRBJ2-1; 7 positions match TRBD1. Germline V gene lookup returns CDR1 SGHNT and CDR2 YYREEE (reference sequence). V shed 0 bases and J 8 bases; nucleotides not matched to a gene: 2. CDR3 length: 13 residues. The CDR3 reads CASSLVTGDEQFF. CDR3 coding DNA: TGTGCCAGCAGCTTGGTTACAGGGGATGAGCAGTTCTTC.

The CDR3 DNA sequence: TGTGCCAGTACCCGCAGGGAGAACACTGAAGCTTTCTTT. Its protein is CASTRRENTEAFF. This sequence joins TRBV19 and TRBJ1-1; TRBD1 is a possible D gene (5 bases). Germline CDR1 LNHDA, CDR2 SQIVND (reference sequence). CDR3 size: 13 residues. V shed 7 bases and J shed 1 base, with 10 bases lying between them.

This clonotype was recorded many times. The V gene is TRBV29-1, the J gene TRBJ1-1; D may be TRBD1 (6 bases). The CDR3 is made up of 14 amino acids. Germline V CDR1 and CDR2: SQVTM, ANQGSEA. V lost 3 bases and J 7 bases, leaving 18 bases between the germline ends. The CDR3 coding sequence is TGCAGCGTTGAGGGGGGCCCCCGAGTCAGTGAAGCTTTCTTT. Translation gives CSVEGGPRVSEAFF.

The chain employs TRBV10-2 and TRBJ1-2, with D possibly TRBD1 on 6 matching bases. Germline V lookup: CDR1 WSHSY, CDR2 SAAADI. The V and J ends lost 3 bases and 7 bases respectively, with 12 bases between them. The CDR3 has 13 amino acids. Here the CDR3 DNA reads TGCGCCAGCAGTGAAGACAGGTGGTGTGGCTACACCTTC. As protein: CASSEDRWCGYTF.

V usage is TRBV11-3 and J usage is TRBJ2-2; a weak D match, TRBD1 (5 bases). The CDR3 contains 16 residues. The V gene's germline CDR1 is SGHNT and CDR2 YENEEA. V was clipped by 0 bases and J by 0 bases, with 8 bases between them. CDR3 coding DNA: TGTGCCAGCAGCTTAGAAGGGGCCGCGAACACCGGGGAGCTGTTTTTT. This sequence encodes CASSLEGAANTGELFF. The entire variable domain, with the rest obtained from reference TRBV11-3 and TRBJ2-2, is as follows: EAGVVQSPRYKIIEKKQPVAFWCNPISGHNTLYWYLQNLGQGPELLIRYENEEAVDDSQLPKDRFSAERLKGVDSTLKIQPAELGDSAVYLCASSLEGAANTGELFFGEGSRLTVL.

This clonotype was counted between two and nine times. The chain has TRBV5-6 and TRBJ1-1, with 7 bases aligning to TRBD1. CDR1 is SGHDT and CDR2 is YYEEEE in the germline V gene. Trimming took 7 bases from V and 3 from J; bases not matched to a gene: 15. The CDR3 runs to 16 residues. The CDR3 loop reads CASGEQGIFEDTEAFF. The DNA of the CDR3 is TGTGCCAGCGGAGAACAGGGGATCTTCGAGGACACTGAAGCTTTCTTT.

Ten or more counts support this clonotype. V usage is TRBV7-9 and J usage is TRBJ1-4, with D unclear. V was trimmed by 5 bases and J by 0 bases, leaving 10 bases between them. CDR3 length equals 15 residues. The V gene's germline CDR1 is SEHNR and CDR2 FQNEAQ (reference sequence). CDR3 loop: CASSPTGATNEKLFF. For the CDR3, the DNA is TGTGCCAGCAGCCCCACGGGTGCAACTAATGAAAAACTGTTTTTT.

The chain combines TRBV7-2 with TRBJ1-5; D is possibly TRBD1 (6 bases). Trimming cost V 3 bases and J 8 bases, with 14 bases left between them. Germline CDR1 and CDR2: SGHTA and FQGNSA. This CDR3 spans 14 amino acids. The CDR3: CASSFQGYREPQHF. The CDR3 DNA reads as TGTGCCAGCAGCTTCCAGGGGTATAGGGAGCCCCAGCATTTT.

The chain combines TRBV3-1 with TRBJ2-1; D not certain. The germline gives CDR1 LGHDT, CDR2 YNNKEL (reference sequence). This CDR3 spans 11 amino acids. V dropped 3 bases and J dropped 8 bases, with 5 bases sitting between them. CDR3 protein: CASSHGDEQFF. DNA for the CDR3: TGTGCCAGCAGCCATGGGGATGAGCAGTTCTTC.

The chain couples TRBV12-5 to TRBJ1-1; no reliable D call. The length of the CDR3 is 12 residues. V shed 3 bases and J shed 4 bases, with 6 bases lying between them. CDR1 is LGHNT, CDR2 FRNRAP, per germline. The CDR3 DNA reads as TGTGCTAGTGGTTTTGCGGGCACTGAAGCTTTCTTT. Residues: CASGFAGTEAFF.

This clonotype was found many times. The rearrangement joins TRBV18 to TRBJ1-5; D remains ambiguous. Between the trimmed V and J ends, which lost 6 bases and 6 bases, there was a span of 18 bases. The CDR3 spans 15 residues. Germline V gene data show CDR1 as KGHSH and CDR2 as LQKENI. In nucleotides, the CDR3 is TGTGCCAGCTCGCCAACCCAAACGGACGGTCAGCCCCAGCATTTT. The encoded protein is CASSPTQTDGQPQHF.

This clonotype appeared many times. The rearrangement joins TRBV5-1 to TRBJ2-5; possible D gene TRBD1, 5 bases. Trimming stripped 4 bases from V and 2 bases from J, with 15 bases between. Germline assignment: CDR1 SGHRS and CDR2 YFSETQ. This CDR3 contains 15 residues. The CDR3 bases are TGCGCCAGCAGCACGGCAGGGTTTTTGCAAGAGACCCAGTACTTC. This sequence encodes CASSTAGFLQETQYF.